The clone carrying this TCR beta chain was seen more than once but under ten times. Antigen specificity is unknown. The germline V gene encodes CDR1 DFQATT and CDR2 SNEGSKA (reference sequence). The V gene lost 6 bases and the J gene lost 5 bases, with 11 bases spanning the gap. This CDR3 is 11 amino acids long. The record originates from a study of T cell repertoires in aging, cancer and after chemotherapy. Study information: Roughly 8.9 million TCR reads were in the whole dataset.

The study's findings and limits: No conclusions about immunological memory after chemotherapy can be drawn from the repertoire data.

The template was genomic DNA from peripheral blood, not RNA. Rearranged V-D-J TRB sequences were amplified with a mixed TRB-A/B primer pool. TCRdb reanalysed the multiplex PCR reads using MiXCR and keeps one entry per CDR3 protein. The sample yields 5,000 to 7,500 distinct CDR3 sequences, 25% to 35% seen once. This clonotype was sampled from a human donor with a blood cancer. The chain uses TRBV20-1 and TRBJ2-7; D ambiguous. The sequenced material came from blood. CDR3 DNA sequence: TGCAGTGCAGGGTTTATCAACGAGCAGTACTTC. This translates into CSAGFINEQYF.